This passage covers 6 T cell receptor beta chains from one sample sequenced in a study of T cell repertoires in cytomegalovirus infection. TCRdb called the reads again in MiXCR, with one record for every CDR3 protein. The sample shows about 230,000 distinct CDR3 sequences, approximately 22% of them seen only once. Specimen: CD8+ T cells from PBMCs. Every receptor here comes from a human donor in good health (CMV status not recorded). Some clones in this sample may be carry-over from other donors' samples.

The chain recombines TRBV7-8 with TRBJ2-7, with 7 bases identical to TRBD2. The CDR3 has 13 amino acids. V lost 5 bases and J lost 3; bases outside the gene matches: 4. Germline V lookup: CDR1 SGHVS, CDR2 FQNEAQ. CDR3 sequence: CASSRGGVYEQYF. The CDR3 DNA reads TGTGCCAGCAGCCGGGGAGGGGTCTACGAGCAGTACTTC.

This clonotype was recorded a few times. The chain links TRBV15 to TRBJ2-5; perhaps TRBD1 as D (6 bases). The V and J ends lost 3 bases and 5 bases respectively, with 13 bases between them. This CDR3 has 14 amino acids. CDR1 and CDR2 (germline): LNHNV, YYDKDF (reference sequence). The CDR3 reads CATSSTRTEETQYF. The CDR3 DNA follows: TGTGCCACCAGCAGTACACGGACAGAGGAGACCCAGTACTTC. The full variable domain, with the rest looked up from reference TRBV15 and TRBJ2-5, is DAMVIQNPRYQVTQFGKPVTLSCSQTLNHNVMYWYQQKSSQAPKLLFHYYDKDFNNEADTPDNFQSRRPNTSFCFLDIRSPGLGDTAMYLCATSSTRTEETQYFGPGTRLLVL.

V gene TRBV7-9 combines with J gene TRBJ1-2; unclear D gene. The V gene's germline CDR1 is SEHNR and CDR2 FQNEAQ (reference sequence). Trimming removed 7 bases at V and 8 bases at J, with 14 bases between. The CDR3 is made up of 12 amino acids. DNA for the CDR3: TGTGCCAGCACCACCGGGGTTACGGGCTACACCTTC. Residues: CASTTGVTGYTF.

The chain employs TRBV6-6 and TRBJ1-6; 10 nucleotides match TRBD1. V was clipped by 6 bases and J by 9 bases; unmatched bases: 5. The CDR3 runs 14 residues. Germline V gene lookup returns CDR1 MNHNY and CDR2 SVGAGI (reference sequence). The CDR3 loop reads CASRPGQGFSPLHF. The CDR3 DNA sequence: TGTGCCAGCAGGCCGGGACAGGGGTTTTCACCCCTCCACTTT.

This clonotype has just a few counts. Here the CDR3 reads CSVEVNAGVDETQYF. In nucleotides, the CDR3 is TGCAGCGTTGAAGTAAATGCGGGGGTAGATGAGACCCAGTACTTC. The chain uses TRBV29-1 and TRBJ2-5; 7 bases are a match to TRBD2. Germline V gene data show CDR1 as SQVTM and CDR2 as ANQGSEA. After removal of 1 base from V and 5 bases from J, the junction contained 10 bases not matched to a gene. The CDR3 consists of 15 residues.

This clonotype has only a few counts. The chain employs TRBV7-9 and TRBJ2-7; no definite D call. With 1 base removed from V and 4 bases from J, the gap between germline ends came to 8 bases. CDR1 is SEHNR, CDR2 FQNEAQ, per germline (reference sequence). This CDR3 spans 13 amino acids. CDR3 sequence reads: CASSLDTLYEQYF. As DNA, the CDR3 is TGTGCCAGCAGCTTAGATACGCTATACGAGCAGTACTTC.